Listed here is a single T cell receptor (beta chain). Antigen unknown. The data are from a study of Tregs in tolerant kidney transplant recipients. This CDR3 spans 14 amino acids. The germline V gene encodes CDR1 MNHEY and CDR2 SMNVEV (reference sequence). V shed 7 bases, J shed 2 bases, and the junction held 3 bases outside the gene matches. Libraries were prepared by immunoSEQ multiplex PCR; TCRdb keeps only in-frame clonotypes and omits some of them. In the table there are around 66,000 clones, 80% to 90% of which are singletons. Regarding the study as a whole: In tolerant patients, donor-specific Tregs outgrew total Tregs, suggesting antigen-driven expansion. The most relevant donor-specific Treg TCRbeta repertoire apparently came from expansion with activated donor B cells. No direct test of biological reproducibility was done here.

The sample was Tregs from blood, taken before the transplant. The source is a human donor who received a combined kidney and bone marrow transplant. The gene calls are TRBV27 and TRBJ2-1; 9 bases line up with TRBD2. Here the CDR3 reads CASKRGGAYNEQFF. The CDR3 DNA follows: TGTGCCAGCAAACGCGGGGGGGCCTACAATGAGCAGTTCTTC.